This TCR beta chain comes out of a study of blood T cell repertoires in COVID-19. About the research overall: Cohort 3 recovery required two negative PCRs, clearance, or symptom resolution. T cells, B-cell-depleted T cells, or PBMCs provided the cDNA or gDNA that served as material.

This CDR3 is built from 16 residues. The germline V and J ends were trimmed by 0 bases and 1 base, with 13 bases remaining between them. CDR1 MGHRA and CDR2 YSYEKL come from the germline V gene. The repertoire was sequenced with immunoSEQ multiplex PCR; TCRdb's copy has only in-frame clones and lacks some. The data hold over 130,000 clones, with approximately 84% observed a single time. Sequencing was carried out using PBMCs or T cells enriched from blood (not recorded which). The origin of this receptor is a man between 45 and 60 years old in a cohort exposed to, infected with or recovered from COVID-19 (not recorded which). The rearrangement uses TRBV4-1 and TRBJ2-7; D possibly corresponds to TRBD1 (6 bases). The CDR3 spells CASSQEGGVSSYEQYF. In DNA, the CDR3 is TGCGCCAGCAGCCAAGAAGGGGGTGTTTCGTCCTACGAGCAGTACTTC.